The 2 T cell receptor beta chains given below trace back to one sample, sequenced in a study of OX40 agonist ivuxolimab in advanced cancers. Profiling relied on immunoSEQ multiplex PCR, and the TCRdb table lists in-frame clones only, not all of them. The data show roughly 66,000 clones, 65% to 90% seen once. This sample comprised CD4+ or CD8+ T cells sorted from blood, obtained in a trial of the OX40 agonist ivuxolimab. Receptor source: an adult with an advanced solid tumor such as melanoma, head and neck, liver or kidney cancer.

The chain links TRBV10-1 to TRBJ2-3; maybe TRBD2 (6 bases). This CDR3 is built from 17 residues. V lost 0 bases, J lost 1 base, and 14 bases lay in between. The germline V gene has CDR1 WNHNN and CDR2 SYGVQD (reference sequence). The CDR3 nucleotides are TGCGCCAGCAGTGAGTCGAGCGGGCGGGACGGCACAGATACGCAGTATTTT. Translation gives CASSESSGRDGTDTQYF.

In this sample, this clone turned up once. The chain combines TRBV5-6 with TRBJ2-3; D is possibly TRBD2 (5 bases). The CDR3 is 16 amino acids. The V end lost 0 bases, the J end lost 0 bases, and 11 bases lay between the germline ends. Germline V gene sequence: CDR1 SGHDT, CDR2 YYEEEE. The CDR3 sequence: CASSLGGRRSTDTQYF. The CDR3 DNA follows: TGTGCCAGCAGCTTGGGTGGGAGAAGGAGCACAGATACGCAGTATTTT.